What follows is one T cell receptor beta chain and its context. Its antigen remains unidentified. No base quality information exists; no much larger clone differs at one position. V lost 2 bases and J lost 9 bases, and the count of bases not matched to a germline gene is 5. The cysteine opens and the phenylalanine closes a CDR3 of 14 amino acids. The only DNA kept is the CDR3, 42 bases in frame from the first base. CDR1 and CDR2, per the germline V gene, are LGHNA and YNFKEQ. The data originate from a study of blood T cell repertoires in COVID-19 (dated by TCRdb to 2020 to 2022). Some background on the complete study: Collaborator samples came from the United States, Italy and Spain and covered acute and convalescent phases of COVID-19. The sample metadata nearly always contained a de-identified subject ID, COVID-19 status, age in years and sex. The repertoires were released in a freely available public database meant as a resource for research on the immune response to SARS-CoV-2. Samples came from the ongoing ImmuneRACE study (first 160 participants) plus 1,254 subjects from 6 global collaborators. The prospective study material was composed of cDNA or gDNA derived from T cells, B-cell-depleted T cells, or PBMCs. Deeply sampled blood TCRbeta repertoires from subjects exposed to, actively infected with, or recovered from COVID-19 were included in the dataset. Where available, HLA class I and class II types were taken from metadata supplied by the sample provider and were not determined by assay-based typing.

TCRbeta CDR3 regions were amplified from genomic DNA by means of the immunoSEQ Assay, a bias-controlled multiplex PCR. The authors' pipeline ran thus. The number of nucleated cells in each sample was estimated from the amplification of reference gene primers within the assay. To quantify the absolute abundance of each unique TCRbeta CDR3 rearrangement, sequence reads were collapsed and filtered. For each sample, productive Simpson clonality was calculated as the square root of Simpson's diversity index over productive rearrangements. TCRdb took this table from immuneACCESS and kept in-frame rearrangements with V and J called. Such tables lack part of the clones; where checked against another copy, unresolved V genes explain under half of the gap, and the rest is unexplained. Clone size and V and J calls were adopted from that table, with D and trimming inferred from the DNA. The sample table shows roughly 190,000 clones, and approximately 86% are seen once. Jointly, the top ten make up 2.5% to 4% of the sample.

Each collaborating institution followed its own protocols to collect whole blood in K2EDTA tubes. For TCRbeta analysis, collaborators shipped samples in one of three forms: frozen whole blood, isolated PBMCs, or DNA extracted from either of those sample types. Study-wide conclusions, independent of this receptor: Clinical and demographic metadata were provided uncurated, with the amount varying by source and participant.

This receptor was identified in a man between 65 and 85 years old with acute or convalescent COVID-19. The specimen was peripheral blood. The rearrangement joined TRBV4-2 to TRBJ2-3; TRBD2 fits 10 bases in the junction. The bases are TGTGCCAGCAGCCAACCCATAGCGGGGGGAACGCAGTATTTT. It is translated as CASSQPIAGGTQYF.